A selection of T cell receptor beta chains follows, all from one sample in a study of blood T cell repertoires in COVID-19. Some clones are missing from TCRdb's copy, which holds only in-frame ones; the method was immunoSEQ multiplex PCR. The sample has about 400,000 clones; 80% to 90% are singletons. The sequenced material came from peripheral blood. These TCRs come from a woman under 40 with acute or convalescent COVID-19. Each CDR3 is given with its conserved first and last residue. A D gene is named only where the DNA matches it firmly. Clone sizes are given selectively: once, few, many, or a class where the clone is expanded.

size,J,V,D,DNA,CDR3
-,TRBJ1-5,TRBV6-5,-,TGTGCCAGCAGGGACAGCGGGGGTCAGCCCCAGCATTTT,CASRDSGGQPQHF
-,TRBJ2-3,TRBV11-2,TRBD2,TGTGCCAGCAGCTTAGCATCTAGCGGGAACACAGATACGCAGTATTTT,CASSLASSGNTDTQYF
-,TRBJ1-1,TRBV15,TRBD1,TGTGCCACTTCCAGGGGGTATTTCACTGAAGCTTTCTTT,CATSRGYFTEAFF
-,TRBJ2-1,TRBV24-1,TRBD2,TGTGCCACCAGTGACTCAGGGATGGAGCGGGGGGTTGTTTCCTACAATGAGCAGTTCTTC,CATSDSGMERGVVSYNEQFF
-,TRBJ2-5,TRBV7-9,-,TGTGCCAGCAGCTCCACCGGGGGACCGTGGGAGACCCAGTACTTC,CASSSTGGPWETQYF
-,TRBJ2-5,TRBV5-1,TRBD1,TGCGCCAGCAGCGCGACAGGGGTGGAGACCCAGTACTTC,CASSATGVETQYF
-,TRBJ1-3,TRBV2,-,TGTGCCAGCACTCTCTCTGGAAACACCATATATTTT,CASTLSGNTIYF
-,TRBJ2-3,TRBV27,TRBD1,TGTGCCAGCAGTTTTTTGGGGACAGATCTGTATTTT,CASSFLGTDLYF
-,TRBJ2-7,TRBV15,TRBD1,TGTGCCACCAGCAGAGACGGACAGGGCTCCGAGCAGTACTTC,CATSRDGQGSEQYF
-,TRBJ2-7,TRBV3-1/TRBV3-2,-,TGTGCCAGCCGGAAAAGGGCGGGCGGGGAAAGACCCTACGAGCAGTACTTC,CASRKRAGGERPYEQYF
once,TRBJ1-4,TRBV7-8,-,TGTGCCAGCAGCTTAAACCGGGACACAAATGAAAAACTGTTTTTT,CASSLNRDTNEKLFF
-,TRBJ2-2,TRBV9,TRBD1,TGTGCCAGCAGCGAGGGGTCAGGGGGCGGGGAGCTGTTTTTT,CASSEGSGGGELFF
-,TRBJ2-5,TRBV15,TRBD2,TGTGCCACCAGCTGGGGACTAGCGGGGGTTGAGACCCAGTACTTC,CATSWGLAGVETQYF
once,TRBJ2-1,TRBV4-1,-,TGCGCCAGCAGCCAACCAGGGGTCGGCTCCTACAATGAGCAGTTCTTC,CASSQPGVGSYNEQFF
-,TRBJ2-7,TRBV2,-,TGTGCCAGCAGTGAAGACTTGGTCGAGCAGTACTTC,CASSEDLVEQYF
-,TRBJ2-5,TRBV3-1/TRBV3-2,TRBD2,TGTGCCAGCAGCCAAATTAGGTGGCGGGGGGCCCCACAAGAGACCCAGTACTTC,CASSQIRWRGAPQETQYF
-,TRBJ1-1,TRBV2,-,TGTGCCAGCTACGGACAGCTCACTGAAGCTTTCTTT,CASYGQLTEAFF
few,TRBJ2-3,TRBV27,-,TGTGCCAGCCGAGCTACGGTGAGCACAGATACGCAGTATTTT,CASRATVSTDTQYF
-,TRBJ2-5,TRBV5-5,TRBD2,TGTGCCAGCAGCCAACTAGCGGGGGGGAAAGAGACCCAGTACTTC,CASSQLAGGKETQYF
-,TRBJ2-4,TRBV2,-,TGTGCCAGCAAGGCGGGTCCGGCGAACATTCAGTACTTC,CASKAGPANIQYF
once,TRBJ2-1,TRBV10-2,TRBD1,TGCGCCAGCACGCAGGACAGGAGCGTGGATGAGCAGTTCTTC,CASTQDRSVDEQFF
-,TRBJ2-5,TRBV3-1/TRBV3-2,TRBD1,TGTGCCAGCAGCTACACGGGACAGACAGAGACCCAGTACTTC,CASSYTGQTETQYF
-,TRBJ2-6,TRBV5-4,-,TGTGCCAGCAGCTTGCAGGGGCCGGGGGCCAACGTCCTGACTTTC,CASSLQGPGANVLTF
-,TRBJ2-3,TRBV5-1,TRBD1,TGCGCCAGCAGCTTGGGGGTCTCAACCGGGACAGGGGGTACAGATACGCAGTATTTT,CASSLGVSTGTGGTDTQYF
-,TRBJ1-3,TRBV28,-,TGTGCCAGCAGCACCACAGGGACTGGAAACACCATATATTTT,CASSTTGTGNTIYF
-,TRBJ2-5,TRBV18,TRBD1,TGTGCCAGCTCGCCGGGACAGGGGGTGAGAGAGACCCAGTACTTC,CASSPGQGVRETQYF
-,TRBJ2-1,TRBV2,-,TGTGCCAGCAGCCTCGGGTCCAGATACAATGAGCAGTTCTTC,CASSLGSRYNEQFF
-,TRBJ2-7,TRBV21-1,-,TGTGCCAGCAGCAAAGTTGGGTACACTAGCGAGCAGTACTTC,CASSKVGYTSEQYF
-,TRBJ1-1,TRBV6-5,-,TGTGCCATTTTAAACCCGGGACTTGAGGCTTTCTTT,CAILNPGLEAFF
-,TRBJ2-1,TRBV20-1,TRBD1,TGCAGTGCTAGTAGACAGGGGATCCGTAATGAGCAGTTCTTC,CSASRQGIRNEQFF
-,TRBJ2-7,TRBV1,-,TGCACCAGCAGCCAACCGGAACCTCCGGGACAAGCAAACCCGGGGACCTACGAGCAGTACTTC,CTSSQPEPPGQANPGTYEQYF
-,TRBJ2-5,TRBV5-1,-,TGCGCCAGCAGCGCCGTTACTAGCTCGGAGACCCAGTACTTC,CASSAVTSSETQYF
-,TRBJ2-2,TRBV28,TRBD1,TGTGCCAGCACCACAGGGGGCGCGGGCACCGGGGAGCTGTTTTTT,CASTTGGAGTGELFF
-,TRBJ1-1,TRBV10-3,TRBD1,TGTGCCATCAGTGCGGGACAGGGTACGAACACTGAAGCTTTCTTT,CAISAGQGTNTEAFF
-,TRBJ1-2,TRBV3-1/TRBV3-2,-,TGTGCCAGCAGCATTCAGGGTAGAGCCTATGGCTACACCTTC,CASSIQGRAYGYTF
-,TRBJ2-1,TRBV19,-,TGTGCCAGTAGTTCCCGGGGCAATGAGCAGTTCTTC,CASSSRGNEQFF